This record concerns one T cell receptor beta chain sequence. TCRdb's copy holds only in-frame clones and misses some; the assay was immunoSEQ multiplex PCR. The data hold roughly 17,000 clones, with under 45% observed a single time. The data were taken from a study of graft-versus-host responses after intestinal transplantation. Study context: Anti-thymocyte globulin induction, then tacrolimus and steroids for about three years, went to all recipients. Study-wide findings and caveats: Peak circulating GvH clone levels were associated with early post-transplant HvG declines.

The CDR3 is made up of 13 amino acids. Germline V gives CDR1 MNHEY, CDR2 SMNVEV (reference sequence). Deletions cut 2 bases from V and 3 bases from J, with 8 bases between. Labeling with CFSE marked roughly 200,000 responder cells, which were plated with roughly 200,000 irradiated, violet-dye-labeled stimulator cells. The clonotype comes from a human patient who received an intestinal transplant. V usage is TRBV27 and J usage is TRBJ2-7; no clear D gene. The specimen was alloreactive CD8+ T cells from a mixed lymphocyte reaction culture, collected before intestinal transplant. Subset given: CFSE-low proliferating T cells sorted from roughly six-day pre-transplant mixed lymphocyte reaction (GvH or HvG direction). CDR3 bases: TGTGCCAGCAGTTTAGGCGGCCACTACGAGCAGTACTTC. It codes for CASSLGGHYEQYF.